This T cell receptor (beta chain) was sequenced for a study of cytomegalovirus exposure and HLA in healthy donors. Whole-study findings and limits: Donors belonging to an Asian-associated ancestry cluster reportedly showed fewer N-insertions in productive TCRs than the approximately 670-donor mean, according to what a later analysis found. The authors later found TCR association rates varying by HLA locus, with DRB1 most and HLA-C fewest. Looking again later, the authors saw that most CMV-associated TCR beta chains seemed HLA-restricted.

The germline CDR1 and CDR2 sequences are SEHNR and FQNEAQ (reference sequence). The CDR3 loop spans 13 amino acids. There are a few counts of this clone. Its specificity is not known. A junction end diverges from the germline sequence, so it may reflect a read error. A multiplex PCR was run with 60 Vbeta primers and 13 Jbeta primers. Generated by immunoSEQ multiplex PCR, the TCRdb table keeps only in-frame clones and is missing some. The table includes approximately 150,000 clones, around 82% detected once. The V gene is TRBV7-9, the J gene TRBJ1-2; weak D call: TRBD1 (6 bases). The sequenced sample was PBMCs. The sequence was collected from a young woman in good health and CMV-seropositive. The chain's CDR3 is CASSLGAGVHYAF. The CDR3 DNA reads TGTGCCAGCAGCTTGGGGGCAGGGGTTCATTATGCCTTC.